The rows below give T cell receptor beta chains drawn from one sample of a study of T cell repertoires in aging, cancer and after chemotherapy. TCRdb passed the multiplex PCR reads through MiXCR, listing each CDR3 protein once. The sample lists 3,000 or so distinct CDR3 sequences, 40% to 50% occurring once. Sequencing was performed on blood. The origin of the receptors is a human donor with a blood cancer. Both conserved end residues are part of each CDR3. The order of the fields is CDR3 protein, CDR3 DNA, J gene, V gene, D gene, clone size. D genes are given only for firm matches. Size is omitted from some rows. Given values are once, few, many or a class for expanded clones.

cdr3_aa: CASSASDREGAGELFF
cdr3_nt: TGTGCCAGCAGCGCATCGGACAGGGAGGGAGCCGGGGAGCTGTTTTTT
j_call: TRBJ2-2
v_call: TRBV7-2
d_call: NA
clone_size: NA

cdr3_aa: CASSELAGGLDTQYF
cdr3_nt: TGTGCCAGCAGTGAACTAGCGGGGGGGTTGGATACGCAGTATTTT
j_call: TRBJ2-3
v_call: TRBV6-1
d_call: TRBD2
clone_size: NA

cdr3_aa: CASSPETPLNTEAFF
cdr3_nt: TGTGCCAGTAGTCCGGAGACCCCATTGAACACTGAAGCTTTCTTT
j_call: TRBJ1-1
v_call: TRBV19
d_call: NA
clone_size: NA

cdr3_aa: CASSVTSGTGGMNEQFF
cdr3_nt: TGTGCCAGCAGTGTGACCTCCGGGACAGGGGGCATGAATGAGCAGTTCTTC
j_call: TRBJ2-1
v_call: TRBV6-5
d_call: TRBD1
clone_size: NA

cdr3_aa: CASSRQPAVSTDTQYF
cdr3_nt: TGTGCCAGCAGCCGACAACCGGCCGTAAGCACAGATACGCAGTATTTT
j_call: TRBJ2-3
v_call: TRBV7-9
d_call: NA
clone_size: NA

cdr3_aa: CASSLEAGVHNEQFF
cdr3_nt: TGCGCCAGCAGCTTGGAAGCGGGAGTTCACAATGAGCAGTTCTTC
j_call: TRBJ2-1
v_call: TRBV7-9
d_call: TRBD2
clone_size: NA

cdr3_aa: CSVAYGVNTEAFF
cdr3_nt: TGCAGCGTTGCTTACGGCGTGAACACTGAAGCTTTCTTT
j_call: TRBJ1-1
v_call: TRBV29-1
d_call: NA
clone_size: few

cdr3_aa: CASSFSGSLDTQYF
cdr3_nt: TGCGCCAGCAGCTTTAGTGGGAGTTTAGATACGCAGTATTTT
j_call: TRBJ2-3
v_call: TRBV5-4
d_call: NA
clone_size: NA

cdr3_aa: CSGPGGGRLCNYGYTF
cdr3_nt: TGCAGTGGCCCGGGGGGGGGCCGCCTCTGCAACTATGGCTACACCTTC
j_call: TRBJ1-2
v_call: TRBV29-1
d_call: NA
clone_size: few

cdr3_aa: CASSYSRINEKLFF
cdr3_nt: TGTGCCAGCAGTTACTCCAGGATTAATGAAAAACTGTTTTTT
j_call: TRBJ1-4
v_call: TRBV6-8
d_call: NA
clone_size: few

cdr3_aa: CASSLSGRVPDTQYF
cdr3_nt: TGTGCCAGCAGCCTTAGCGGGAGAGTCCCAGATACGCAGTATTTT
j_call: TRBJ2-3
v_call: TRBV7-2
d_call: TRBD2
clone_size: NA

cdr3_aa: CASRHGLDQFF
cdr3_nt: TGTGCCAGCAGACACGGACTAGATCAGTTCTTC
j_call: TRBJ2-1
v_call: TRBV6-5
d_call: TRBD2
clone_size: NA

cdr3_aa: CASSYSRVSGYTF
cdr3_nt: TGTGCCAGCAGTTACTCCAGGGTTTCTGGCTACACCTTC
j_call: TRBJ1-2
v_call: TRBV6-1
d_call: NA
clone_size: NA

cdr3_aa: CASSPRTSGGARNEQFF
cdr3_nt: TGTGCCAGCAGTCCGAGGACTAGCGGGGGGGCCCGGAATGAGCAGTTCTTC
j_call: TRBJ2-1
v_call: TRBV6-5
d_call: TRBD2
clone_size: NA

cdr3_aa: CASSQGLAATDTQYF
cdr3_nt: TGTGCCAGCTCGCAAGGACTAGCGGCCACAGATACGCAGTATTTT
j_call: TRBJ2-3
v_call: TRBV18
d_call: TRBD2
clone_size: NA

cdr3_aa: CASSSIMGNTEAFF
cdr3_nt: TGTGCCAGCAGTTCGATAATGGGGAACACTGAAGCTTTCTTT
j_call: TRBJ1-1
v_call: TRBV6-2/TRBV6-3
d_call: NA
clone_size: NA

cdr3_aa: CASTPTGMNTEAFF
cdr3_nt: TGTGCCAGCACCCCGACAGGGATGAACACTGAAGCTTTCTTT
j_call: TRBJ1-1
v_call: TRBV6-5
d_call: TRBD1
clone_size: few

cdr3_aa: CASSAGDRGDLRGYTF
cdr3_nt: TGTGCCAGCAGTGCAGGGGACAGGGGTGACCTGCGAGGCTACACCTTC
j_call: TRBJ1-2
v_call: TRBV6-1
d_call: TRBD1
clone_size: medium-sized

cdr3_aa: CASMETGGYEQYF
cdr3_nt: TGTGCCAGTATGGAGACAGGGGGCTACGAGCAGTACTTC
j_call: TRBJ2-7
v_call: TRBV19
d_call: TRBD1
clone_size: NA

cdr3_aa: CASSWGGAGGTEAFF
cdr3_nt: TGTGCCAGCAGCTGGGGGGGCGCGGGTGGGACTGAAGCTTTCTTT
j_call: TRBJ1-1
v_call: TRBV5-4
d_call: NA
clone_size: NA

cdr3_aa: CSVVFAGGYTF
cdr3_nt: TGCAGCGTTGTGTTTGCGGGAGGCTACACCTTC
j_call: TRBJ1-2
v_call: TRBV29-1
d_call: NA
clone_size: NA

cdr3_aa: CASSFAGQGETQYF
cdr3_nt: TGTGCCAGCAGCTTCGCGGGACAGGGGGAGACCCAGTACTTC
j_call: TRBJ2-5
v_call: TRBV5-4
d_call: TRBD1
clone_size: NA

cdr3_aa: CASRHQGSGANVLTF
cdr3_nt: TGTGCCAGCAGACATCAGGGCTCTGGGGCCAACGTCCTGACTTTC
j_call: TRBJ2-6
v_call: TRBV6-6
d_call: NA
clone_size: few

cdr3_aa: CSARGLTGNEQFF
cdr3_nt: TGCAGTGCTAGAGGGTTGACAGGTAATGAGCAGTTCTTC
j_call: TRBJ2-1
v_call: TRBV20-1
d_call: NA
clone_size: NA

cdr3_aa: CASSINRGRNQPQHF
cdr3_nt: TGTGCCAGTAGTATCAACCGGGGAAGGAATCAGCCCCAGCATTTT
j_call: TRBJ1-5
v_call: TRBV19
d_call: NA
clone_size: NA

cdr3_aa: CATSRSDRLGNQPQHF
cdr3_nt: TGTGCCACCAGCCGTAGCGACAGGTTAGGCAATCAGCCCCAGCATTTT
j_call: TRBJ1-5
v_call: TRBV15
d_call: NA
clone_size: NA

cdr3_aa: CASTKAGQSTNEKLFF
cdr3_nt: TGTGCCAGCACAAAGGCGGGACAATCAACTAATGAAAAACTGTTTTTT
j_call: TRBJ1-4
v_call: TRBV6-1
d_call: NA
clone_size: NA